The clone carrying this TCR beta chain came up a few times. The sample comes from a study of T-cell reconstitution after alpha-beta-depleted transplantation in children. Unique molecular identifiers were used in preparing the TCRbeta library. TCRdb redid the calling of the PCR reads with MiXCR, one entry per CDR3 protein. The sample lists fewer than 400,000 distinct CDR3 sequences, roughly 22% occurring once. This TCR was recovered from a human donor who donated a stem cell graft to a child with acute myeloid leukemia. The sequencing used PBMCs from the stem cell graft donor, collected from the stem cell graft.

CDR3 in DNA: TGTGCCAGCAGTTACTCGATAGCGGGAGGGCCCGAGGAGCTGTTTTTT. It translates to CASSYSIAGGPEELFF. The rearrangement uses TRBV6-5 and TRBJ2-2, with 11 bases aligning to TRBD2. Germline loops: CDR1 MNHEY, CDR2 SVGAGI. J lost 10 bases, V lost 0 bases, and 7 bases had no gene match. CDR3 length: 16 residues.